These T cell receptor beta chains were read from a single sample in a study of read filtering for tumor transcriptome and immune sequencing. TCRdb ran MiXCR on the reads and lists one entry per CDR3 protein. The data show about 19,000 distinct CDR3 sequences, approximately 20% seen once. Source material: a population of CD138-negative cells sorted from bone marrow. These receptors came from a donor aged 40 or over with multiple myeloma. Both conserved end residues are part of each CDR3. A D gene is named only where the DNA matches it firmly. Only some rows state a clone size, as once, few, many or a class for expanded clones.

d_gene	v_gene	j_gene	abundance	CDR3aa	CDR3nt
TRBD1	TRBV19	TRBJ1-2	few	CASRPDRAYGYTF	TGTGCCAGTAGACCGGACAGGGCCTATGGCTACACCTTC
TRBD2	TRBV29-1	TRBJ2-5	many	CSGTSGSSAQETQYF	TGCAGCGGGACTAGCGGGAGTTCAGCACAAGAGACCCAGTACTTC
.	TRBV28	TRBJ2-3	few	CASSSVDTQYF	TGTGCCAGCAGTTCCGTAGATACGCAGTATTTT
.	TRBV12-3/TRBV12-4	TRBJ2-7	many	CASSFGETYEQYF	TGTGCCAGCAGTTTTGGGGAAACCTACGAGCAGTACTTC
TRBD2	TRBV4-1	TRBJ2-1	medium-sized	CASSQDPAGVSGEQFF	TGCGCCAGCAGCCAAGATCCAGCGGGAGTTTCCGGAGAGCAGTTCTTC
.	TRBV21-1	TRBJ2-7	few	CASSSGGTTTKTYEQYF	TGTGCCAGCAGCAGCGGGGGGACCACAACTAAGACCTACGAGCAGTACTTC
TRBD1	TRBV7-8	TRBJ2-7	many	CASSLVLTGGDYEQYF	TGTGCCAGCAGCTTAGTCTTGACAGGGGGTGATTACGAGCAGTACTTC
.	TRBV20-1	TRBJ2-7	medium-sized	CSARGPGSSYEQYF	TGCAGTGCTAGAGGTCCCGGGAGCTCCTACGAGCAGTACTTC
TRBD2	TRBV6-5	TRBJ2-7	many	CASSYDRTSGMREQYF	TGTGCCAGCAGTTACGATCGGACTAGCGGGATGAGGGAGCAGTACTTC
TRBD1	TRBV12-3/TRBV12-4	TRBJ1-6	many	CASTKRRTGYSPLHF	TGTGCCAGCACCAAAAGAAGGACAGGGTATTCACCCCTCCACTTT
TRBD2	TRBV6-5	TRBJ2-5	many	CASSPRGLAGETQYF	TGTGCCAGCAGCCCACGCGGTCTAGCGGGGGAGACCCAGTACTTC
.	TRBV7-8	TRBJ2-6	few	CASSLTGAGANVLTF	TGTGCCAGCAGCTTAACGGGGGCTGGGGCCAACGTCCTGACTTTC
TRBD2	TRBV20-1	TRBJ2-1	.	CSARGLAGGNEQFF	TGCAGTGCCAGGGGCCTAGCGGGAGGCAATGAGCAGTTCTTC
TRBD2	TRBV29-1	TRBJ2-1	medium-sized	CSVELARSSYNEQFF	TGCAGCGTCGAACTAGCGCGGAGCTCCTACAATGAGCAGTTCTTC
TRBD1	TRBV3-1	TRBJ2-3	many	CASSHLPRDRGTDTQYF	TGTGCCAGCAGCCACCTGCCCCGGGACAGGGGCACGGATACGCAGTATTTT
.	TRBV29-1	TRBJ2-1	many	CSVERGPLDEQFF	TGCAGCGTTGAACGGGGCCCTTTGGATGAGCAGTTCTTC
TRBD2	TRBV28	TRBJ2-6	many	CASSWIVAGGSSGANVLTF	TGTGCCAGCAGTTGGATAGTAGCGGGAGGGAGCTCTGGGGCCAACGTCCTGACTTTC
.	TRBV19	TRBJ1-1	.	CASSIGRANTEAFF	TGTGCCAGTAGTATCGGCAGAGCGAACACTGAAGCTTTCTTT
.	TRBV25-1	TRBJ1-1	many	CASSGQKMNTKAFF	TGTGCCAGCAGTGGACAGAAAATGAACACTAAAGCTTTCTTT
.	TRBV20-1	TRBJ2-7	many	CSARDLRGASSYEQYF	TGCAGTGCTAGAGATTTACGGGGGGCCTCGTCCTACGAGCAGTACTTC
.	TRBV6-2/TRBV6-3	TRBJ2-5	.	CASSQQGQGTQYF	TGTGCCAGCAGCCAACAGGGTCAGGGGACCCAGTACTTC
TRBD1	TRBV7-8	TRBJ2-3	medium-sized	CASSQGTASGDTQYF	TGTGCCAGCAGTCAAGGGACAGCCTCAGGTGATACGCAGTATTTT
TRBD1	TRBV6-6	TRBJ1-4	.	CASSEGRQGLTTNEKLFF	TGTGCCAGCAGCGAGGGGAGACAGGGGCTTACAACTAATGAAAAACTGTTTTTT